This T cell receptor (beta chain) was recorded in a study of beta chain features in type 1 diabetes. Study conclusions and caveats: The naive, central memory and Treg TCRB repertoires showed an apparent similarity that was greater among patients than among healthy donors.

The entirety of the isolated RNA underwent reverse transcription, so expressed TCRB transcripts were sequenced. Sequencing of naive, central memory and regulatory T cell samples gave an average of around 4 million reads. Clones were read by immunoSEQ multiplex PCR, and TCRdb kept only the in-frame ones, dropping some. The sample shows about half a million clones, 10% to 12% of them seen only once. With regard to this clone: Its matching antigen is unknown.

V was pared by 0 bases and J by 6 bases, with 5 bases of the junction left unmatched. The CDR3 loop spans 15 amino acids. In germline, CDR1 is SGDLS, CDR2 YYNGEE. The source of this sequence is a woman under 30 in good health. The chain combines TRBV9 with TRBJ2-1; 8 nucleotides match TRBD2. Sequences were obtained from naive CD4+ T cells from blood. CDR3 DNA sequence: TGTGCCAGCAGCGTAGACGGGAGGGACTTCAATGAGCAGTTCTTC. This gives the protein CASSVDGRDFNEQFF.